Described below is a single T cell receptor beta chain sequence and its context. The CDR3 spans 16 residues. Germline-derived CDR1 and CDR2 are SGHNT and YYREEE (reference sequence). After removal of 3 bases from V and 1 base from J, the junction contained 6 bases not matched to a gene. The data originate from a study of blood T cell repertoires in COVID-19. The wider study: PBMCs, B-cell-depleted T cells, or T cells were the source of the cDNA or gDNA that made up the material.

As processed by the authors: It was from reference gene primer amplification that nucleated cell counts were estimated. Data came from immunoSEQ multiplex PCR; TCRdb stores just in-frame clones and leaves some out. V and J calls and clone size are those listed in that table; D and trimming were worked out from the DNA. The sample consists of some 260,000 clones, about 88% of them appearing once. Specimen: PBMCs or T cells enriched from blood (not recorded which). This chain joins TRBV5-4 and TRBJ2-2; 7 bases match TRBD1. The TCR comes from a young man with acute COVID-19. CDR3 bases: TGTGCCAGCAGCTCGATGACAGGGAGGAACACCGGGGAGCTGTTTTTT. It is translated as CASSSMTGRNTGELFF.